This paragraph covers one TCR beta chain sequence. Germline lookup yields CDR1 MNHNS and CDR2 SASEGT. There are 16 residues in the CDR3. The data stem from a study of CD8 T cells in cerebrospinal fluid in Alzheimer's disease. TCRdb re-analyzed the 10x single-cell sequencing reads; it lists each CDR3 protein once, without DNA. Its table lists around 850 distinct CDR3 sequences. Patients with Parkinson's disease were included as a neurodegenerative comparison group. Participants were all in good physical condition and free of acute infection. The sequenced material came from cerebrospinal fluid. The sequence was collected from a human donor with Parkinson's disease. The chain employs TRBV6-1 and TRBJ1-1; TCRdb outputs TRBD1, but without DNA this stays unchecked. Here the CDR3 reads CASRDDRGIRYTEAFF.